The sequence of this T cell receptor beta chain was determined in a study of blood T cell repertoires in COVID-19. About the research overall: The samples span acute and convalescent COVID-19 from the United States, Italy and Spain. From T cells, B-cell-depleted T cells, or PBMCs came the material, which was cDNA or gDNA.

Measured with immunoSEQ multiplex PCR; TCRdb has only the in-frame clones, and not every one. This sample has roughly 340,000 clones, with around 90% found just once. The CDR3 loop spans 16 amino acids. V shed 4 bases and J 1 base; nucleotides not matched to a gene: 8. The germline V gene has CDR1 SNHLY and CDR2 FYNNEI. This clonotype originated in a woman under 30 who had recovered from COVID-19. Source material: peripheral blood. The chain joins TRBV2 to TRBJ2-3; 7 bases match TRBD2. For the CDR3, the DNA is TGTGCCAGCAGTGTTTGGGGAGGGCCAGGCACAGATACGCAGTATTTT. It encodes CASSVWGGPGTDTQYF.